This TCR beta chain originates from a study of shared clonotypes between healthy human individuals. Study-wide results and caveats: Clonotypes not shared had lower generation probabilities than those common to all four donors. In a handful of donors, approximately 5% of naive CD4 clonotypes appeared in common.

Profiled with immunoSEQ multiplex PCR; TCRdb holds only in-frame clones, not every one. The data hold about 2.2 million clones, with roughly 95% observed a single time. Positive CCR7 selection of CD45RO-negative cells yielded the naive CD8 cells, and terminally differentiated effector memory CD45RA+ cells were excluded. Donors comprised healthy HIV-negative adults lacking recent acute infections or vaccinations. Worth noting for this clone: Its antigen is currently unknown.

Material: naive CD8+ T cells from PBMCs. The source of this sequence is a man between 18 and 35 years old in good health. Some clones in this sample may be carry-over from other donors' samples.

CDR3 in amino acids: CASSLTGQGSSYEQYF. Written as DNA, the CDR3 is TGCGCCAGCAGCTTGACCGGACAGGGGAGCTCCTACGAGCAGTACTTC. The chain combines TRBV5-1 with TRBJ2-7; 9 bases are shared with TRBD1. V dropped 1 base and J dropped 0; count of bases not matched to a gene: 5. The CDR3 loop spans 16 amino acids. Germline assignment: CDR1 SGHRS and CDR2 YFSETQ.